A single sample gave rise to the 16 T cell receptor beta chains below, sequenced in a study of cytomegalovirus exposure and HLA in healthy donors. The method was immunoSEQ multiplex PCR; TCRdb's version includes in-frame clones alone and lacks a portion of them. Among about 240,000 clones, 70% to 90% were seen once, and the ten largest hold about 1.2%. The sample comprised PBMCs. The receptors originated from a woman aged 25-40 years in good health and CMV-seropositive.

The gene calls are TRBV4-1 and TRBJ1-4; TRBD1 agrees at 8 bases. Germline values: CDR1 MGHRA, CDR2 YSYEKL. The junction had 9 bases not matched to a gene; V was cut back by 0 bases and J by 12 bases. The CDR3 is 15 residues long. This CDR3 reads CASSQEVRGLRELFF. CDR3 bases: TGCGCCAGCAGCCAAGAGGTCAGGGGGCTCCGTGAACTGTTTTTT.

CDR3 amino acids: CASHKVESGELFF. The CDR3, as DNA: TGTGCCAGCCACAAGGTGGAGTCCGGGGAGCTGTTTTTT. This chain connects TRBV6-1 to TRBJ2-2, with D hard to call. V was pared by 8 bases and J by 6 bases, with 13 bases between. CDR1 and CDR2 (germline): MNHNS, SASEGT. The CDR3 totals 13 residues.

The gene calls are TRBV19 and TRBJ1-2; TRBD1 aligns across 7 bases. The trim removed 6 bases at V and 4 bases at J, leaving 8 bases unmatched. This CDR3 is built from 14 residues. Germline V gene sequence: CDR1 LNHDA, CDR2 SQIVND (reference sequence). The CDR3 protein is CASSRQGLGYGYTF. CDR3 DNA: TGTGCCAGTAGCAGACAGGGTTTGGGCTATGGCTACACCTTC.

The J gene is TRBJ2-7, the V gene TRBV5-1; 10 nucleotides align to TRBD1. CDR3 length: 18 amino acids. The junction had 14 bases not matched to a gene; V was cut back by 1 base and J by 4 bases. Per germline, CDR1 SGHRS and CDR2 YFSETQ. The CDR3 loop reads CASSLWFVSGTGEYEQYF. The DNA of the CDR3 is TGCGCCAGCAGCTTGTGGTTTGTGTCCGGGACAGGGGAATACGAGCAGTACTTC.

The chain recombines TRBV5-1 with TRBJ2-2, with D possibly TRBD2 on 5 matching bases. Germline CDR1 and CDR2: SGHRS and YFSETQ. The CDR3 extends over 16 amino acids. Between the trimmed V and J ends, which lost 0 bases and 3 bases, there was a span of 12 bases. This chain's CDR3 is CASSLVSGSYTGELFF. CDR3 sequence (DNA): TGCGCCAGCAGCTTGGTGTCGGGGAGCTACACCGGGGAGCTGTTTTTT.

The rearrangement uses TRBV5-1 and TRBJ1-1, with a weak D call TRBD1 (5 bases). CDR3 length: 15 amino acids. Trimming took off 4 bases at V and 3 bases at J, with 16 bases between the two ends. Germline CDR1 SGHRS, CDR2 YFSETQ. CDR3 coding DNA: TGCGCCAGCAGCCCGGGACCACCGGGGGACACTGAAGCTTTCTTT. As protein: CASSPGPPGDTEAFF. Supplemented by reference TRBV5-1 and TRBJ1-1, the full variable domain reads KAGVTQTPRYLIKTRGQQVTLSCSPISGHRSVSWYQQTPGQGLQFLFEYFSETQRNKGNFPGRFSGRQFSNSRSEMNVSTLELGDSALYLCASSPGPPGDTEAFFGQGTRLTVV.

This clone was seen a handful of times. The V and J genes are TRBV2 and TRBJ2-2, with TRBD1 identical over 9 bases. J was trimmed by 6 bases and V by 8 bases; bases with no gene match: 7. This CDR3 contains 14 residues. The germline V gene has CDR1 SNHLY and CDR2 FYNNEI. The CDR3 region is CASGGQGRAGELFF. DNA for the CDR3: TGTGCCAGCGGCGGACAGGGGAGGGCCGGGGAGCTGTTTTTT.

This chain uses TRBV5-1 with TRBJ2-1; 11 bases are a match to TRBD2. J was trimmed by 4 bases and V by 4 bases; bases with no gene match: 10. Germline lookup yields CDR1 SGHRS and CDR2 YFSETQ. The CDR3 runs 17 residues. The CDR3 DNA reads as TGCGCCAGCAGCCCCGAACCATGGACTAGCGGGTACAATGAGCAGTTCTTC. Translation gives CASSPEPWTSGYNEQFF.

The chain joins TRBV5-1 to TRBJ2-2; tentative D call: TRBD1 (6 bases). CDR3 length: 12 residues. Germline CDR1 reads SGHRS; CDR2 reads YFSETQ. V lost 3 bases to trimming and J lost 8 bases, with 8 bases between them. The CDR3 nucleotides read TGCGCCAGCAGCTGGGGGACAGGGGAGCTGTTTTTT. This gives the protein CASSWGTGELFF.

This clone turned up a few times. The V call is TRBV11-3, the J call TRBJ2-2; D remains unclear. V lost 5 bases, J lost 1 base, and 11 bases lay in between. Germline V CDR1 and CDR2: SGHNT, YENEEA. This CDR3 has 15 residues. The CDR3 bases are TGTGCCAGCAGCCCACCAGCGATGAACACCGGGGAGCTGTTTTTT. The encoded protein is CASSPPAMNTGELFF. The full variable domain, its missing parts supplied by reference TRBV11-3 and TRBJ2-2, is EAGVVQSPRYKIIEKKQPVAFWCNPISGHNTLYWYLQNLGQGPELLIRYENEEAVDDSQLPKDRFSAERLKGVDSTLKIQPAELGDSAVYLCASSPPAMNTGELFFGEGSRLTVL.

V and J are TRBV7-9 and TRBJ2-3, with D possibly being TRBD2 (6 bases). V dropped 6 bases and J dropped 2 bases, with 18 bases sitting between them. The CDR3 length is 16 residues. In germline, CDR1 is SEHNR, CDR2 FQNEAQ (reference sequence). The CDR3 reads CASRLLGGPNTDTQYF. The CDR3 DNA sequence: TGTGCCAGCAGGTTGCTGGGGGGACCTAACACAGATACGCAGTATTTT.

This chain joins TRBV30 and TRBJ2-1; TRBD1 matches 7 bases. CDR1 and CDR2 from the germline V gene are GTSNPN and SVGIG (reference sequence). The CDR3 contains 16 residues. V shed 2 bases, J shed 4 bases, and the junction held 11 bases outside the gene matches. This CDR3 is CAWSPIRDSRYNEQFF. The CDR3 DNA is TGTGCCTGGAGTCCCATACGGGACAGCCGATACAATGAGCAGTTCTTC.

This clone was found once. This rearrangement joins TRBV30 to TRBJ2-7, with 9 positions matching TRBD1. The CDR3 runs to 14 residues. V gave up 2 bases and J gave up 4 bases; unmatched junction bases: 6. The germline gives CDR1 GTSNPN, CDR2 SVGIG (reference sequence). The CDR3 here is CAWSPTGGSYEQYF. CDR3 bases: TGTGCCTGGAGTCCCACAGGGGGCTCTTACGAGCAGTACTTC.

This clone was detected a few times. The V gene is TRBV10-3, the J gene TRBJ1-1; no firm D call. The length of the CDR3 is 13 residues. Looked up from germline, CDR1 is ENHRY and CDR2 is SYGVKD. The V gene lost 3 bases and the J gene lost 4 bases, with 9 bases spanning the gap. The CDR3 DNA reads TGTGCCATCAGTGATCGGGGTGGCACTGAAGCTTTCTTT. It yields the protein CAISDRGGTEAFF.

The chain links TRBV6-1 to TRBJ1-2; 7 nucleotides line up with TRBD1. The length of the CDR3 is 17 residues. V was pared by 3 bases and J by 4 bases, with 14 bases of the junction left unmatched. CDR1 and CDR2 (germline): MNHNS, SASEGT. The CDR3 DNA reads TGTGCCAGCAGTGACGCCCTAGGGGGACAGAGAGTCTATGGCTACACCTTC. Its translation is CASSDALGGQRVYGYTF.

This rearrangement joins TRBV27 to TRBJ2-6, with TRBD2 matching 8 bases. CDR1 and CDR2 (germline): MNHEY, SMNVEV (reference sequence). The CDR3 contains 21 residues. The J segment lost 0 bases and the V segment lost 5 bases, leaving 18 bases of the junction unmatched. CDR3 in amino acids: CASSAREGKVKTSSGANVLTF. In nucleotides, the CDR3 is TGTGCCAGCAGTGCCCGGGAGGGGAAAGTGAAAACCTCCTCTGGGGCCAACGTCCTGACTTTC. The whole variable domain, remainder taken from reference TRBV27 and TRBJ2-6, is EAQVTQNPRYLITVTGKKLTVTCSQNMNHEYMSWYRQDPGLGLRQIYYSMNVEVTDKGDVPEGYKVSRKEKRNFPLILESPSPNQTSLYFCASSAREGKVKTSSGANVLTFGAGSRLTVL.